The 5 T cell receptor beta chains below come from one sample, sequenced in a study of blood T cell repertoires in COVID-19. Using immunoSEQ multiplex PCR, the repertoire was profiled, and TCRdb retains in-frame clones only, with some absent. The table lists around 200,000 clones, around 82% of them singletons. Sequencing was performed on peripheral blood. The receptors shown here come from an elderly woman with acute or convalescent COVID-19.

This sequence joins TRBV7-8 and TRBJ2-7, with unresolved D. The CDR3 sequence is 14 residues long. The germline V gene encodes CDR1 SGHVS and CDR2 FQNEAQ. V was pared by 5 bases and J by 7 bases, with 18 bases between. CDR3 region: CASSQAAVIREQYF. The CDR3 nucleotides read TGTGCCAGCAGCCAGGCGGCGGTCATCCGGGAGCAGTACTTC.

The V call is TRBV12-3 or TRBV12-4, the J call TRBJ1-2, with D unclear. V lost 3 bases to trimming and J lost 4 bases, with 9 bases between them. This CDR3 comprises 13 residues. This CDR3 is CASSFGPPYGYTF. Here the CDR3 DNA reads TGTGCCAGCAGTTTTGGGCCGCCCTATGGCTACACCTTC.

The rearrangement uses TRBV29-1 and TRBJ2-7, with 12 bases matching TRBD2. V was clipped by 1 base and J by 1 base; unmatched bases: 8. CDR1 is SQVTM and CDR2 is ANQGSEA in the germline V gene. The CDR3 consists of 17 residues. The CDR3 loop is CSVEGGLAGGKSYEQYF. The CDR3 nucleotides are TGCAGCGTTGAAGGGGGGCTAGCGGGAGGGAAGTCCTACGAGCAGTACTTC.

The V call is TRBV2, the J call TRBJ1-5; D gene unclear. The CDR3 is made up of 15 amino acids. V lost 6 bases, J lost 1 base, and 13 bases lay in between. The V gene's germline CDR1 is SNHLY and CDR2 FYNNEI. The CDR3 nucleotides read TGTGCCAGCAGGCGGGGTCTGAGGAGCAATCAGCCCCAGCATTTT. It codes for CASRRGLRSNQPQHF.

The rearrangement uses TRBV5-1 and TRBJ2-2; D not resolved. V was cut by 0 bases and J by 0 bases, with 3 bases left in between. Germline assignment: CDR1 SGHRS and CDR2 YFSETQ. This CDR3 spans 14 amino acids. DNA of the CDR3: TGCGCCAGCAGCTTGGCGGCGAACACCGGGGAGCTGTTTTTT. It codes for CASSLAANTGELFF.